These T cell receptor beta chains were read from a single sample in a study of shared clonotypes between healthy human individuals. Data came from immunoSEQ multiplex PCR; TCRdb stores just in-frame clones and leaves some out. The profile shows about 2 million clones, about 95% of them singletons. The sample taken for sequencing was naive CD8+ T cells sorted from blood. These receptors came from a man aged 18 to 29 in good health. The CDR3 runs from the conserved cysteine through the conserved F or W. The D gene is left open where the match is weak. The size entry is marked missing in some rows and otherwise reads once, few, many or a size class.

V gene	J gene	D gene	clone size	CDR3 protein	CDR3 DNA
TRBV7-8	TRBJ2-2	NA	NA	CASSLAGGNTGELFF	TGTGCCAGCAGCTTAGCGGGGGGGAACACCGGGGAGCTGTTTTTT
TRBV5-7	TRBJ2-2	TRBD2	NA	CASLWEGSNTGELFF	TGTGCCAGCTTATGGGAGGGGTCGAACACCGGGGAGCTGTTTTTT
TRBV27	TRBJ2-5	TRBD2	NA	CASSLGTSGLAAQYF	TGTGCCAGCAGTTTAGGGACTAGCGGGCTAGCGGCCCAGTACTTC
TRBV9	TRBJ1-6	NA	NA	CASSVTGAPLHF	TGTGCCAGCAGCGTTACAGGTGCACCCCTCCACTTT
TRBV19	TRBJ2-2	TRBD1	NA	CASSIDHPFDRASTGELFF	TGTGCCAGTAGTATAGACCACCCCTTCGACAGGGCGTCCACCGGGGAGCTGTTTTTT
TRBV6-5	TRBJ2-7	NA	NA	CASSYQGGRDEQYF	TGTGCCAGCAGTTACCAGGGGGGGAGGGACGAGCAGTACTTC
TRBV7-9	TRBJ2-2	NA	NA	CASSPSGGGTGELFF	TGTGCCAGCAGCCCCTCTGGAGGGGGGACCGGGGAGCTGTTTTTT
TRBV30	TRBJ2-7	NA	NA	CAWSVGRAYEQYF	TGTGCCTGGAGTGTTGGCAGAGCCTACGAGCAGTACTTC
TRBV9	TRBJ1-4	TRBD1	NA	CASSGDRADTATNEKLFF	TGTGCCAGCAGCGGTGACAGGGCCGACACTGCAACTAATGAAAAACTGTTTTTT
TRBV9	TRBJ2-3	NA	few	CASSGDTDTQYF	TGTGCCAGCAGCGGAGACACAGATACGCAGTATTTT
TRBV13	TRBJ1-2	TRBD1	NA	CASSSSQGRDGYTF	TGTGCCAGCAGCAGCTCACAGGGGCGGGATGGCTACACCTTC
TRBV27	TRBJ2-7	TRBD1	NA	CASSDGTGVRYEQYF	TGTGCCAGCAGTGACGGGACAGGGGTACGATACGAGCAGTACTTC
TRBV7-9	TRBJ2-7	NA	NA	CASSSTRRASYEQYF	TGTGCCAGCAGCTCCACGCGACGAGCCTCCTACGAGCAGTACTTC
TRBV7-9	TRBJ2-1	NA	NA	CASSRRTGPLDNEQFF	TGTGCCAGCAGCAGAAGGACGGGCCCGCTTGACAATGAGCAGTTCTTC
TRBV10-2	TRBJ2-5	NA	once	CASSDFDVPQYF	TGCGCCAGCAGTGATTTTGACGTCCCCCAGTACTTC
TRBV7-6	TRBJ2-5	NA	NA	CASSLRGGETQYF	TGTGCCAGCAGCTTGCGGGGAGGAGAGACCCAGTACTTC
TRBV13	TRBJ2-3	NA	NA	CASSIRVGTDTQYF	TGTGCCAGCAGCATCAGGGTAGGGACAGATACGCAGTATTTT
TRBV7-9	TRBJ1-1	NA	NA	CASSYMSIGTEAFF	TGTGCCAGCAGCTACATGAGTATTGGGACTGAAGCTTTCTTT
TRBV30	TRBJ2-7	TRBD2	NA	CAMTSVYEQYF	TGTGCCATGACTAGCGTCTACGAGCAGTACTTC
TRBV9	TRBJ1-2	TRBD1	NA	CASSIPRDRGNYGYTF	TGTGCCAGCAGCATACCCCGGGACAGGGGCAACTATGGCTACACCTTC
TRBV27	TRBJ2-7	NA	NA	CASSAADTYEQYF	TGTGCCAGCAGCGCGGCCGATACCTACGAGCAGTACTTC
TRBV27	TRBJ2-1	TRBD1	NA	CASSLYGTGGDEQFF	TGTGCCAGCAGTTTATACGGGACAGGGGGCGATGAGCAGTTCTTC
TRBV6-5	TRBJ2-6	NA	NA	CASSLQITGFLTF	TGTGCCAGCAGTTTACAAATCACAGGGTTCCTGACTTTC
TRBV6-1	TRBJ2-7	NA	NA	CASSELYQTQHFYEQYF	TGTGCCAGCAGCGAACTATATCAGACTCAACATTTCTACGAGCAGTACTTC
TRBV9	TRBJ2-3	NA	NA	CASSVEVSDTQYF	TGTGCCAGCAGCGTAGAGGTATCAGATACGCAGTATTTT
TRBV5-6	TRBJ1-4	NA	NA	CASSLDTDYEKLFF	TGTGCCAGCAGCCTCGACACAGACTATGAAAAACTGTTTTTT
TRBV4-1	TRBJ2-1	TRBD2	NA	CASSQAQIAGEQFF	TGCGCCAGCAGCCAAGCCCAAATAGCGGGGGAGCAGTTCTTC
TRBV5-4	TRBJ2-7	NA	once	CASSLEVGSYEQYF	TGTGCCAGCAGCTTGGAGGTGGGCTCCTACGAGCAGTACTTC
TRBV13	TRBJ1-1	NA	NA	CASRSSINTEAFF	TGTGCCAGCCGATCGTCCATCAACACTGAAGCTTTCTTT
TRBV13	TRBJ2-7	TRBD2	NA	CASSLVGLAGGSSSYEQYF	TGTGCCAGCAGCTTAGTGGGACTAGCGGGAGGATCGAGCTCCTACGAGCAGTACTTC
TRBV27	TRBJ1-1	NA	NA	CASSLSENTEAFF	TGTGCCAGCAGTTTGTCCGAGAACACTGAAGCTTTCTTT
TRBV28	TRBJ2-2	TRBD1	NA	CASSLGTGRAGELFF	TGTGCCAGCAGTTTGGGGACAGGGAGGGCCGGGGAGCTGTTTTTT
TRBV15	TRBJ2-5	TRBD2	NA	CATSGGLEGETQYF	TGTGCCACCAGCGGGGGACTAGAGGGCGAGACCCAGTACTTC
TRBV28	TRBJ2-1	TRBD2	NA	CASSSGTSYNEQFF	TGTGCCAGCAGTTCTGGGACTAGCTACAATGAGCAGTTCTTC
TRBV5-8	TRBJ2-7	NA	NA	CASSIGTTYEQYF	TGTGCCAGCTCTATCGGAACAACCTACGAGCAGTACTTC